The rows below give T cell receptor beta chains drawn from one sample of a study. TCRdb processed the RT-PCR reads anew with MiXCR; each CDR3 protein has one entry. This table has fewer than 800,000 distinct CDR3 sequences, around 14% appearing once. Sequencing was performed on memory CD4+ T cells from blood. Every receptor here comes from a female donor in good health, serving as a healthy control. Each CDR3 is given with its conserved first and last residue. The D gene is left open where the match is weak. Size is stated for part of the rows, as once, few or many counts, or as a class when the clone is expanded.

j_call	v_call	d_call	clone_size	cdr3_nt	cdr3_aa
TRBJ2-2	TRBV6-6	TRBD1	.	TGTGCCAGCAGTTACTCGAACAGGGGGCCGAACACCGGGGAGCTGTTTTTT	CASSYSNRGPNTGELFF
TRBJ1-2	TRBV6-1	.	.	TGTGCCAGTTTCCGGAACTATGGCTACACCTTC	CASFRNYGYTF
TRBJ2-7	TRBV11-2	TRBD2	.	TGTGCCAGCAGCTTTGCGGGGGGCGATGGCGAGCAGTACTTC	CASSFAGGDGEQYF
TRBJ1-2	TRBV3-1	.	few	TGTGCCAGCAGCTACAACGACCCATTCTACGGCTACACCTTC	CASSYNDPFYGYTF
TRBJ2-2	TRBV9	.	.	TGTGCCAGCAGCTTACAGTCCTCTGACACCGGGGAGCTGTTTTTT	CASSLQSSDTGELFF
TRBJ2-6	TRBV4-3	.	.	TGCGCCAGCAGCCAAGATACCGCGGGGTCCGGGGCCAACGTCCTGACTTTC	CASSQDTAGSGANVLTF
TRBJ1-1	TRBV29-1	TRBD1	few	TGCAGCGTTGAACGGGACAGCGGTGAAGCTTTCTTT	CSVERDSGEAFF
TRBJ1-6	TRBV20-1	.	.	TGCAGTGCTACAACGGAGTCCTATAATTCACCCCTCCACTTT	CSATTESYNSPLHF
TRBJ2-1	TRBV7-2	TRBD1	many	TGTGCCAGCAGCTTAGCGTTAATGGTAGACAGGGTGGTCTTC	CASSLALMVDRVVF
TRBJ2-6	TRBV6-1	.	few	TGTGCCAGCAGCCCCTCAGAAGCTGGGGCCAACGTCCTGACTTTC	CASSPSEAGANVLTF
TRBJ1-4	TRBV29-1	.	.	TGCAGCGTTGGCCTAAACAGAGCAACTAATGAAAAACTGTTTTTT	CSVGLNRATNEKLFF
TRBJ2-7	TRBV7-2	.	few	TGTGCCAGCAGTGAAGGGGGGGGAGGGCCCTCCTACGAGCAGTACTTC	CASSEGGGGPSYEQYF
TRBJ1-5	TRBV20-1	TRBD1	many	TGCAGTGCTCGCCGACAGGGATCATTTGGCAATCAGCCCCAGCATTTT	CSARRQGSFGNQPQHF
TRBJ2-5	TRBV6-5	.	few	TGTGCCAGCACCTACCAGGGTTGGGAGACCCAGTACTTC	CASTYQGWETQYF
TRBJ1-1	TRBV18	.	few	TGTGCCAGCTCGCGAGGAAAAGAAGCTTTCTTT	CASSRGKEAFF
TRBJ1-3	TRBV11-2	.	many	TGTGCCAGCGGTCACTCTGGAAACACCATATATTTT	CASGHSGNTIYF
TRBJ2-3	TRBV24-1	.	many	TGTGCCACCAGTGACCTCTCAACATCGTCGGATACGCAGTATTTT	CATSDLSTSSDTQYF
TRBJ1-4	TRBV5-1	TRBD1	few	TGCGCCAGCAGCTTGAGACAGGGAATGCGAGAAAAACTGTTTTTT	CASSLRQGMREKLFF
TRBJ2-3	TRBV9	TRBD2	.	TGTGCCAGCAGCGCCGCTAGCGGGAGTACGTGGGGTACGCAGTATTTT	CASSAASGSTWGTQYF
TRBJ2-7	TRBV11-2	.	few	TGTGCCAGCAGCTCACTACTTACCTACGAGCAGTACTTC	CASSSLLTYEQYF
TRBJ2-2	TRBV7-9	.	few	TGTGCCAGCAGCTTTTTCGCTGCTAGCGAAATCGGGGAGCTGTTTTTT	CASSFFAASEIGELFF